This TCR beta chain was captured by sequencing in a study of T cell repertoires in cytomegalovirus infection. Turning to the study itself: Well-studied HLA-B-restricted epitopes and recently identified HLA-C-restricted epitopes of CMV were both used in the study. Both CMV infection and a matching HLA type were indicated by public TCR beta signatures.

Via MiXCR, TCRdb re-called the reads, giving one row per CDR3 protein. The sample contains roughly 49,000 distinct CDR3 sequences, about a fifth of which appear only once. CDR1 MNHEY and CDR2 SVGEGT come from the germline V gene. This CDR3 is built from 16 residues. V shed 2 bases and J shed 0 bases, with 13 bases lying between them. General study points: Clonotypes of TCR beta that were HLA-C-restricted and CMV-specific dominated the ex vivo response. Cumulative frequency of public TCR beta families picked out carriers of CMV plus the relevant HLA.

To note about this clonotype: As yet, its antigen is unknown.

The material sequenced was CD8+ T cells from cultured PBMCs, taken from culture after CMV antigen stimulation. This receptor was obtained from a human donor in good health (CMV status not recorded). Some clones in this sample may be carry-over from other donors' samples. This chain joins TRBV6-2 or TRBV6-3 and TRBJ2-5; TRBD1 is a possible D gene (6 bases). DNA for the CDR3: TGTGCCAGCAGTTACGCAACAGGGACGTACCAAGAGACCCAGTACTTC. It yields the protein CASSYATGTYQETQYF.